This T cell receptor beta chain was captured in a study of T cell changes during pregnancy in multiple sclerosis. The repertoire was sequenced with immunoSEQ multiplex PCR; TCRdb's copy has only in-frame clones and lacks some. Of 90,000 or so clones in the sample, approximately 90% were seen once. Germline loops: CDR1 LGHNT, CDR2 FRNRAP. The CDR3 has 12 residues. Trimming left V 6 bases short and J 5 bases short, with 7 bases between. The sequencing here drew on PBMCs, taken in the first trimester of pregnancy. The receptor comes from a female donor in good health, serving as a control in a pregnancy study. Some clones in this sample may be carry-over from other donors' samples. The chain recombines TRBV12-5 with TRBJ2-2, with D unresolved. The CDR3 spells CASGLWTGELFF. Here the CDR3 DNA reads TGTGCTAGTGGGCTATGGACCGGGGAGCTGTTTTTT. The full variable domain, with the rest looked up from reference TRBV12-5 and TRBJ2-2, is DARVTQTPRHKVTEMGQEVTMRCQPILGHNTVFWYRQTMMQGLELLAYFRNRAPLDDSGMPKDRFSAEMPDATLATLKIQPSEPRDSAVYFCASGLWTGELFFGEGSRLTVL.